This entry is about one TCR beta chain. Germline and junction disagree at one end, which may indicate a read error. CDR1 and CDR2 (germline): SGHVS, FNYEAQ. This CDR3 region has 14 residues. There were TCR beta CDR3 regions amplified from RNA transcripts. HTBI primers were employed in a first-round RT-PCR of the TCR CDR3. TCRdb re-called the multiplex PCR reads with MiXCR, one entry per CDR3 protein. The table has 300,000 to 400,000 distinct CDR3 sequences, roughly 18% seen once; the top ten hold around 47%. This sample is part of a study of T cells in Graves' hyperthyroidism and ophthalmopathy. Uncontrolled infection, other autoimmune disease, pregnancy or lactation disqualified patients from enrolment. From more than 9 ml of fresh peripheral blood, PBMCs were isolated.

This receptor was obtained from a woman in her forties or fifties with Graves' hyperthyroidism. Sequenced input: blood. The chain joins TRBV7-6 to TRBJ2-5, with D perhaps given as TRBD1 or TRBD2 (6 bases each). The CDR3 here is CASSLGAGEETRYF. CDR3 sequence (DNA): TGTGCCAGCAGCTTAGGAGCAGGGGAGGAGACCCGGTACTTC.